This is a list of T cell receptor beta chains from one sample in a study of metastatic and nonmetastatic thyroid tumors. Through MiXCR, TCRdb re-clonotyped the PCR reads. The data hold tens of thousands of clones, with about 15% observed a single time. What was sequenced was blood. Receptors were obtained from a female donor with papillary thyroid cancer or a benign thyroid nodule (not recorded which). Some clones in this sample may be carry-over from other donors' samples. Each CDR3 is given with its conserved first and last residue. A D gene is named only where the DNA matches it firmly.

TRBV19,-,CASRTGPGFGEQYF
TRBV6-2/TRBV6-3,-,CASSPQPRDYEQYF
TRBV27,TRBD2,CASSFGLAGGQDTQYF
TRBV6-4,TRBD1,CASSADRDNSPLHF
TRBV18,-,CASSRDSRRDEQFF
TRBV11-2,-,CASSSDYYEQYF
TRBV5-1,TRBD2,CASSISGGGDTQYF
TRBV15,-,CATSRDLAGSYGYTF
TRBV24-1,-,CATSVEGDGITGEVFF
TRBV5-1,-,CASSSTRGERYERYF
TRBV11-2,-,CASSLVVSGPYEQYF
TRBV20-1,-,CSARPIGSQPQHF
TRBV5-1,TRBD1,CASSSSTGNQETQYF
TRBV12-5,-,CASGLVLGNSGNTIYF
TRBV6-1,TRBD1,CASRKGQANTGELFF
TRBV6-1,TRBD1,CASSPRGQGVYEQYF
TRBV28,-,CASSSGGREETQYF
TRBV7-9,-,CASSSITDTQYF
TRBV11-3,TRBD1,CASTPKDRDATEAFF
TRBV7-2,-,CASSLTGTPYNEQFF
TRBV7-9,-,CASSWGAQDEKLFF
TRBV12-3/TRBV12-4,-,CAITLSSGANVLTF
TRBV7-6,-,CASSFLDQAGETQYF
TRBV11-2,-,CASSLDIGDTQYF
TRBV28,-,CASSPSGREQYF
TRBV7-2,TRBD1,CASSLASGQGAYEQYF
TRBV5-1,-,CASSFLESHEQYF
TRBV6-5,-,CASSSPWGRAGNTIYF
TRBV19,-,CASSIGSPWKLFF
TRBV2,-,CASDQSFSYEEYF